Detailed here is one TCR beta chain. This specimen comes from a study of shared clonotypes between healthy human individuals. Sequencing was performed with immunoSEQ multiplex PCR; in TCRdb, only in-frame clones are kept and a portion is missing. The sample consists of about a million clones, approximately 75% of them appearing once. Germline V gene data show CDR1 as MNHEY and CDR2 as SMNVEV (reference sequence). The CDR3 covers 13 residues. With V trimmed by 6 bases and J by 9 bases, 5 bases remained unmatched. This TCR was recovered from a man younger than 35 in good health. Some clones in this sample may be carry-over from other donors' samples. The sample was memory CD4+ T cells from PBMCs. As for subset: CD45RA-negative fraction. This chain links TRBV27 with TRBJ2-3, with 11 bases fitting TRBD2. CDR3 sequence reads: CASRPTSGTTQYF. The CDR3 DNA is TGTGCCAGCAGACCGACTAGCGGGACAACGCAGTATTTT.